This T cell receptor (beta chain) was obtained from a study of blood T cell repertoires in COVID-19. Participant ages covered roughly 18 to 89 years across around 22 US areas. Cohort assignment relied on participant-reported clinical history. Sequenced by immunoSEQ multiplex PCR; TCRdb stores in-frame clones only, minus some. The profile shows a few hundred thousand clones, around 85% of them singletons. The ends were cut back, 3 bases at V and 7 bases at J, with 14 bases in the middle. CDR3 size: 14 residues. CDR1 and CDR2 (germline): SGHNT, YYREEE (reference sequence). This clonotype was sampled from a woman aged 45-59 years who had recovered from COVID-19. The rearrangement uses TRBV5-4 and TRBJ2-1; a possible D gene is TRBD1 (7 bases). Sequenced sample: PBMCs or T cells enriched from blood (not recorded which). The CDR3 sequence is CASSSKQGRNEQFF. The DNA of the CDR3 is TGTGCCAGCAGCTCAAAACAGGGGAGGAATGAGCAGTTCTTC. Complete variable domain (other parts from reference TRBV5-4 and TRBJ2-1): ETGVTQSPTHLIKTRGQQVTLRCSSQSGHNTVSWYQQALGQGPQFIFQYYREEENGRGNFPPRFSGLQFPNYSSELNVNALELDDSALYLCASSSKQGRNEQFFGPGTRLTVL.